This is a list of T cell receptor beta chains from one sample in a study of blood T cell repertoires in COVID-19. The assay was immunoSEQ multiplex PCR, and TCRdb's table has in-frame clones only and misses some. Of fewer than 150,000 clones detected, about three quarters appear once; the ten largest clones hold 5.5% to 7%. The material sequenced was peripheral blood. The receptors were sampled from a man between 70 and 80 years old with acute or convalescent COVID-19. CDR3s include the opening cysteine and the closing phenylalanine or tryptophan. The order of the fields is clone size, V gene, J gene, D gene, CDR3 protein, CDR3 DNA. A D gene is named only where the DNA matches it firmly. Size is stated for part of the rows, as once, few or many counts, or as a class when the clone is expanded.

clone_size: NA
v_call: TRBV2
j_call: TRBJ2-5
d_call: NA
cdr3_aa: CASTSGSLSGETQYF
cdr3_nt: TGTGCCTCTACCTCCGGGAGCCTGTCAGGAGAGACCCAGTACTTC

clone_size: NA
v_call: TRBV30
j_call: TRBJ1-2
d_call: TRBD1
cdr3_aa: CAWSTTGGDGYTF
cdr3_nt: TGTGCCTGGAGTACAACAGGGGGAGATGGCTACACCTTC

clone_size: NA
v_call: TRBV6-6
j_call: TRBJ1-6
d_call: TRBD1
cdr3_aa: CASSLGQGPPLHF
cdr3_nt: TGTGCCAGCAGTTTGGGACAGGGTCCACCCCTCCACTTT

clone_size: NA
v_call: TRBV7-2
j_call: TRBJ1-4
d_call: TRBD1
cdr3_aa: CASSPRTGETEKLFF
cdr3_nt: TGTGCCAGCAGCCCTCGGACAGGGGAAACTGAAAAACTGTTTTTT

clone_size: few
v_call: TRBV23-1
j_call: TRBJ2-2
d_call: NA
cdr3_aa: CASSQFRGITLLTGELFF
cdr3_nt: TGCGCCAGCAGTCAATTTAGAGGGATAACATTACTCACCGGGGAGCTGTTTTTT

clone_size: NA
v_call: TRBV6-5
j_call: TRBJ1-4
d_call: NA
cdr3_aa: CASSSGSLNEKLFF
cdr3_nt: TGTGCCAGCAGTTCAGGGTCCCTTAATGAAAAACTGTTTTTT

clone_size: NA
v_call: TRBV28
j_call: TRBJ2-7
d_call: TRBD2
cdr3_aa: CASTTGGLEQYF
cdr3_nt: TGTGCCAGCACCACGGGGGGGTTGGAGCAGTACTTC

clone_size: once
v_call: TRBV3-1/TRBV3-2
j_call: TRBJ1-1
d_call: NA
cdr3_aa: CASSQYGQLTEAFF
cdr3_nt: TGTGCCAGCAGCCAATACGGACAACTCACTGAAGCTTTCTTT

clone_size: NA
v_call: TRBV19
j_call: TRBJ1-5
d_call: TRBD1
cdr3_aa: CASSIGGQGGTNQPQHF
cdr3_nt: TGTGCCAGTAGTATAGGAGGGCAGGGGGGTACCAATCAGCCCCAGCATTTT

clone_size: NA
v_call: TRBV19
j_call: TRBJ2-2
d_call: TRBD2
cdr3_aa: CASGRGSGELFF
cdr3_nt: TGTGCCAGCGGGCGGGGGAGCGGGGAGCTGTTTTTT

clone_size: NA
v_call: TRBV5-1
j_call: TRBJ1-5
d_call: NA
cdr3_aa: CASSEVGYQGPQHF
cdr3_nt: TGCGCCAGCAGCGAAGTAGGGTATCAGGGCCCCCAGCATTTT

clone_size: NA
v_call: TRBV6-2/TRBV6-3
j_call: TRBJ2-7
d_call: NA
cdr3_aa: CASSYGGGSYEQYF
cdr3_nt: TGTGCCAGCAGTTACGGCGGTGGGTCCTACGAGCAGTACTTC

clone_size: NA
v_call: TRBV19
j_call: TRBJ2-1
d_call: NA
cdr3_aa: CASSIIRETYNEQFF
cdr3_nt: TGTGCCAGTAGTATTATTCGGGAGACCTACAATGAGCAGTTCTTC

clone_size: NA
v_call: TRBV2
j_call: TRBJ2-1
d_call: NA
cdr3_aa: CASRLPWKEDEQFF
cdr3_nt: TGTGCCAGCCGACTCCCCTGGAAGGAGGATGAGCAGTTCTTC

clone_size: NA
v_call: TRBV5-6
j_call: TRBJ2-7
d_call: TRBD1
cdr3_aa: CASSLLGQGKYEQYF
cdr3_nt: TGTGCCAGCAGCCTGCTGGGACAGGGAAAATACGAGCAGTACTTC

clone_size: NA
v_call: TRBV9
j_call: TRBJ2-7
d_call: NA
cdr3_aa: CASSLASGYEQYF
cdr3_nt: TGTGCCAGCAGCCTTGCCTCCGGTTACGAGCAGTACTTC

clone_size: NA
v_call: TRBV6-5
j_call: TRBJ2-5
d_call: TRBD1
cdr3_aa: CASLTGDQETQYF
cdr3_nt: TGTGCCAGCCTGACAGGGGACCAAGAGACCCAGTACTTC

clone_size: NA
v_call: TRBV5-1
j_call: TRBJ2-1
d_call: TRBD1
cdr3_aa: CASSFTGQALHNEQFF
cdr3_nt: TGCGCCAGCAGCTTCACGGGACAGGCGCTTCACAATGAGCAGTTCTTC

clone_size: NA
v_call: TRBV5-4
j_call: TRBJ2-7
d_call: NA
cdr3_aa: CASSLGVSGKTFNPYEQYF
cdr3_nt: TGTGCCAGCAGCTTGGGAGTCAGCGGAAAGACCTTTAACCCCTACGAGCAGTACTTC

clone_size: once
v_call: TRBV12-3/TRBV12-4
j_call: TRBJ1-1
d_call: TRBD1
cdr3_aa: CASSTTGGEAFF
cdr3_nt: TGTGCCAGCAGCACAACAGGGGGTGAAGCTTTCTTT

clone_size: NA
v_call: TRBV30
j_call: TRBJ1-6
d_call: TRBD1
cdr3_aa: CAWNKQGVTSPLHF
cdr3_nt: TGTGCCTGGAATAAACAGGGGGTTACTTCACCCCTCCACTTT

clone_size: few
v_call: TRBV3-1/TRBV3-2
j_call: TRBJ2-5
d_call: TRBD1
cdr3_aa: CASSQAGQGTETQYF
cdr3_nt: TGTGCCAGCAGCCAAGCAGGACAGGGTACCGAGACCCAGTACTTC

clone_size: NA
v_call: TRBV27
j_call: TRBJ1-4
d_call: TRBD1
cdr3_aa: CASSFKGTVNEKLFF
cdr3_nt: TGTGCCAGCAGTTTTAAAGGGACAGTTAATGAAAAACTGTTTTTT

clone_size: NA
v_call: TRBV27
j_call: TRBJ2-5
d_call: TRBD2
cdr3_aa: CASSLGTSGQETQYF
cdr3_nt: TGTGCCAGCAGTTTGGGCACTAGCGGACAAGAGACCCAGTACTTC

clone_size: few
v_call: TRBV30
j_call: TRBJ1-5
d_call: TRBD1
cdr3_aa: CAWSQGARYQPQHF
cdr3_nt: TGTGCCTGGAGCCAGGGGGCAAGATATCAGCCCCAGCATTTT

clone_size: NA
v_call: TRBV19
j_call: TRBJ2-7
d_call: TRBD2
cdr3_aa: CASSGRRGTYEQYF
cdr3_nt: TGTGCCAGTAGTGGGAGGCGGGGGACCTACGAGCAGTACTTC

clone_size: NA
v_call: TRBV27
j_call: TRBJ2-5
d_call: TRBD1
cdr3_aa: CASSLNTGATVETQYF
cdr3_nt: TGTGCCAGCAGTTTGAACACAGGGGCGACGGTGGAGACCCAGTACTTC

clone_size: once
v_call: TRBV6-5
j_call: TRBJ1-6
d_call: NA
cdr3_aa: CASSGQLALSSPLHF
cdr3_nt: TGTGCCAGCAGCGGACAGTTAGCCCTTTCGTCACCCCTCCACTTT

clone_size: NA
v_call: TRBV29-1
j_call: TRBJ2-5
d_call: NA
cdr3_aa: CSVVSVGGTQYF
cdr3_nt: TGCAGCGTTGTTTCAGTGGGGGGGACCCAGTACTTC

clone_size: NA
v_call: TRBV27
j_call: TRBJ2-2
d_call: NA
cdr3_aa: CASIRAGRTGELFF
cdr3_nt: TGTGCCAGTATCCGAGCAGGCCGCACCGGGGAGCTGTTTTTT

clone_size: NA
v_call: TRBV4-1
j_call: TRBJ1-1
d_call: NA
cdr3_aa: CASSQGSELAFF
cdr3_nt: TGCGCCAGCAGCCAAGGGAGTGAGTTGGCTTTCTTT

clone_size: few
v_call: TRBV6-2/TRBV6-3
j_call: TRBJ1-2
d_call: NA
cdr3_aa: CASSSTKVRGYYGYTF
cdr3_nt: TGTGCCAGCAGTTCCACAAAGGTTCGGGGGTACTATGGCTACACCTTC

clone_size: NA
v_call: TRBV5-1
j_call: TRBJ2-7
d_call: TRBD1
cdr3_aa: CASSLLGQGAGYEQYF
cdr3_nt: TGCGCCAGCAGCTTGCTCGGACAGGGGGCAGGCTACGAGCAGTACTTC

clone_size: NA
v_call: TRBV27
j_call: TRBJ1-2
d_call: NA
cdr3_aa: CASSLSAGGSYGYTF
cdr3_nt: TGTGCCAGCAGTTTATCGGCGGGGGGGAGCTATGGCTACACCTTC

clone_size: NA
v_call: TRBV27
j_call: TRBJ1-5
d_call: NA
cdr3_aa: CASRSLGAGEQPQHF
cdr3_nt: TGTGCCAGCAGATCCCTTGGGGCAGGGGAACAGCCCCAGCATTTT

clone_size: NA
v_call: TRBV5-4
j_call: TRBJ2-1
d_call: NA
cdr3_aa: CASSLSGSAGLEQFF
cdr3_nt: TGTGCCAGCAGCTTGAGCGGTAGCGCCGGTCTTGAGCAGTTCTTC

clone_size: NA
v_call: TRBV25-1
j_call: TRBJ2-2
d_call: NA
cdr3_aa: CASSEWENAGELFF
cdr3_nt: TGTGCCAGCAGTGAATGGGAGAACGCCGGGGAGCTGTTTTTT

clone_size: NA
v_call: TRBV19
j_call: TRBJ2-2
d_call: NA
cdr3_aa: CASSIGQGGRTGELFF
cdr3_nt: TGTGCCAGTAGTATAGGGCAGGGAGGAAGGACCGGGGAGCTGTTTTTT

clone_size: NA
v_call: TRBV5-1
j_call: TRBJ2-3
d_call: TRBD2
cdr3_aa: CASSLMASGADTQYF
cdr3_nt: TGCGCCAGCAGCTTAATGGCTAGCGGTGCAGATACGCAGTATTTT

clone_size: NA
v_call: TRBV7-3
j_call: TRBJ1-2
d_call: TRBD1
cdr3_aa: CASSIGPGQGFGYTF
cdr3_nt: TGTGCCAGCAGCATAGGGCCGGGACAGGGTTTTGGCTACACCTTC

clone_size: NA
v_call: TRBV5-1
j_call: TRBJ2-5
d_call: NA
cdr3_aa: CASSLAERRETQYF
cdr3_nt: TGCGCCAGCAGCTTGGCAGAGAGGAGGGAGACCCAGTACTTC

clone_size: NA
v_call: TRBV5-6
j_call: TRBJ2-7
d_call: TRBD1
cdr3_aa: CASSLLDRGSNEQYF
cdr3_nt: TGTGCCAGCAGCCTACTCGACAGGGGTTCGAACGAGCAGTACTTC

clone_size: few
v_call: TRBV3-1/TRBV3-2
j_call: TRBJ2-2
d_call: NA
cdr3_aa: CASSQGARELFF
cdr3_nt: TGTGCCAGCAGCCAGGGGGCCCGGGAGCTGTTTTTT

clone_size: NA
v_call: TRBV3-1/TRBV3-2
j_call: TRBJ1-2
d_call: TRBD1
cdr3_aa: CASRNRGESYGYTF
cdr3_nt: TGTGCCAGCAGGAACAGGGGGGAGAGCTATGGCTACACCTTC

clone_size: NA
v_call: TRBV19
j_call: TRBJ1-5
d_call: NA
cdr3_aa: CAGGETELSNQPQHF
cdr3_nt: TGTGCCGGGGGGGAGACAGAGCTAAGCAATCAGCCCCAGCATTTT

clone_size: NA
v_call: TRBV7-8
j_call: TRBJ2-1
d_call: TRBD2
cdr3_aa: CASSWGLAGGNEQFF
cdr3_nt: TGTGCCAGCAGCTGGGGACTAGCGGGGGGGAATGAGCAGTTCTTC

clone_size: NA
v_call: TRBV4-1
j_call: TRBJ1-2
d_call: NA
cdr3_aa: CASSQVGDHRDNYGYTF
cdr3_nt: TGCGCCAGCAGCCAAGTGGGCGATCACCGGGATAACTATGGCTACACCTTC

clone_size: NA
v_call: TRBV9
j_call: TRBJ1-1
d_call: TRBD1
cdr3_aa: CASSAGGLNTEAFF
cdr3_nt: TGTGCCAGCAGCGCAGGGGGTTTGAACACTGAAGCTTTCTTT

clone_size: NA
v_call: TRBV3-1/TRBV3-2
j_call: TRBJ2-7
d_call: TRBD2
cdr3_aa: CASSQGLAGGRGGEQYF
cdr3_nt: TGTGCCAGCAGCCAGGGACTAGCGGGGGGGCGGGGCGGGGAGCAGTACTTC

clone_size: few
v_call: TRBV10-2
j_call: TRBJ1-6
d_call: TRBD1
cdr3_aa: CASSRTGSYNSPLHF
cdr3_nt: TGCGCCAGCAGTAGGACAGGCTCCTATAATTCACCCCTCCACTTT

clone_size: NA
v_call: TRBV2
j_call: TRBJ1-6
d_call: NA
cdr3_aa: CASSDDMGAPLHF
cdr3_nt: TGTGCCAGCAGTGATGACATGGGTGCACCCCTCCACTTT

clone_size: NA
v_call: TRBV4-1
j_call: TRBJ1-4
d_call: NA
cdr3_aa: CASSQDLVTGEKLFF
cdr3_nt: TGCGCCAGCAGCCAAGATTTGGTAACGGGTGAAAAACTGTTTTTT

clone_size: NA
v_call: TRBV4-2
j_call: TRBJ2-3
d_call: NA
cdr3_aa: CASSQEGAGAADTQYF
cdr3_nt: TGTGCCAGCAGCCAAGAGGGGGCCGGGGCGGCTGATACGCAGTATTTT

clone_size: NA
v_call: TRBV19
j_call: TRBJ1-4
d_call: TRBD1
cdr3_aa: CASSSRGQDEKLFF
cdr3_nt: TGTGCCAGTAGTTCCCGGGGACAGGATGAAAAACTGTTTTTT

clone_size: few
v_call: TRBV30
j_call: TRBJ1-1
d_call: NA
cdr3_aa: CAFSSLGSWERREGTEAFF
cdr3_nt: TGTGCCTTTTCCTCCCTGGGGTCCTGGGAGCGAAGAGAGGGCACTGAAGCTTTCTTT